The clone carrying this T cell receptor beta chain was found a few times. Its specificity is unknown. The germline V gene encodes CDR1 SGHVS and CDR2 FQNEAQ. This CDR3 has 16 residues. J gave up 3 bases and V 3 bases, and 11 bases lay outside the gene matches. This sample was taken from a study of T-cell reconstitution after alpha-beta-depleted transplantation in children. Study-level results: At around two months after transplant, the alpha-beta T cells were reportedly derived from several hundred expanded clones that came from non-depleted graft cells. Among T cells one year after transplant, newly produced cells accounted for most counts and diversity. The high TCRbeta diversity at day 60 in some patients came from surviving recipient T cells and thymic progenitors.

Construction of the TCRbeta library involved unique molecular identifiers. In TCRdb, the PCR reads were re-called with MiXCR into one record per CDR3 protein. The sample has 200,000 to 300,000 distinct CDR3 sequences; around 25% are singletons. The chain combines TRBV7-8 with TRBJ2-7, with 7 positions matching TRBD2. Source: PBMCs, mostly from graft donor cells, taken 360 days after TCRalphabeta/CD19-depleted stem cell transplant. The clonotype was recovered from a female patient aged 2-15 years who had a stem cell transplant for congenital amegakaryocytic thrombocytopenia, so the T cells may come from the graft donor. The CDR3 DNA reads TGTGCCAGCAGCTTTCTTTATGACGGGAGGAACTACGAGCAGTACTTC. This translates into CASSFLYDGRNYEQYF.